The 23 T cell receptor beta chains below all came from one sample that was sequenced in a study of shared clonotypes between healthy human individuals. Assay used: immunoSEQ multiplex PCR; TCRdb lists only in-frame clones, some missing. The table includes roughly 2.5 million clones, around nine tenths detected once. Sample: naive CD4+ T cells sorted from blood. As for subset: CD45RA+ positively selected. These receptors were collected from a man younger than 30 in good health.

V gene TRBV9 combines with J gene TRBJ1-3; D unclear. Germline lookup yields CDR1 SGDLS and CDR2 YYNGEE. The CDR3 extends over 15 amino acids. V was trimmed by 0 bases and J by 4 bases, leaving 11 bases between them. CDR3 protein: CASSVGVPRGNTIYF. In DNA, the CDR3 is TGTGCCAGCAGCGTAGGTGTCCCGCGGGGAAACACCATATATTTT.

The chain recombines TRBV6-1 with TRBJ2-2; D gene ambiguous. The CDR3 runs 14 residues. Trimming cost V 7 bases and J 1 base, with 10 bases left between them. The germline gives CDR1 MNHNS, CDR2 SASEGT. The CDR3 bases are TGTGCCAGCACCCTCCCCCTGAACACCGGGGAGCTGTTTTTT. Protein: CASTLPLNTGELFF.

The rearrangement uses TRBV2 and TRBJ2-2, with no clear D. V lost 3 bases and J 4 bases, leaving 12 bases between the germline ends. Germline V CDR1 and CDR2: SNHLY, FYNNEI. This CDR3 has 15 amino acids. The CDR3: CASSDWKPGTGELFF. CDR3 nucleotides: TGTGCCAGCAGTGACTGGAAACCGGGCACCGGGGAGCTGTTTTTT.

This clone was recorded only once. V and J are TRBV5-4 and TRBJ2-7, with TRBD1 matching over 8 bases. J lost 7 bases, V lost 0 bases, and 9 bases had no gene match. Germline CDR1 is SGHNT and CDR2 is YYREEE (reference sequence). The CDR3 spans 15 residues. The chain's CDR3 is CASSLDGQGAGEQYF. The CDR3 bases are TGTGCCAGCAGCTTGGATGGTCAGGGGGCCGGGGAGCAGTACTTC.

This clone appeared a single time. The chain links TRBV7-9 to TRBJ1-1; 10 positions agree with TRBD1. The V gene's germline CDR1 is SEHNR and CDR2 FQNEAQ (reference sequence). V was pared by 2 bases and J by 5 bases, with 14 bases of the junction left unmatched. The CDR3 has 18 amino acids. CDR3 DNA: TGTGCCAGCAGCTTAAGAATGGACAGGGGGGAGCAGAGGACTGAAGCTTTCTTT. Translating gives CASSLRMDRGEQRTEAFF.

The chain joins TRBV5-4 to TRBJ1-1; 9 bases are a match to TRBD1. This CDR3 region has 14 residues. The germline gives CDR1 SGHNT, CDR2 YYREEE (reference sequence). V dropped 3 bases and J dropped 3; count of bases not matched to a gene: 3. The CDR3 DNA sequence: TGTGCCAGCAGCTCCCGGGACAGGGACACTGAAGCTTTCTTT. Translation gives CASSSRDRDTEAFF. The whole variable domain, filled in from reference TRBV5-4 and TRBJ1-1, reads ETGVTQSPTHLIKTRGQQVTLRCSSQSGHNTVSWYQQALGQGPQFIFQYYREEENGRGNFPPRFSGLQFPNYSSELNVNALELDDSALYLCASSSRDRDTEAFFGQGTRLTVV.

The chain has TRBV9 and TRBJ2-3, with 9 bases aligning to TRBD2. The germline V gene encodes CDR1 SGDLS and CDR2 YYNGEE. The CDR3 extends over 16 amino acids. The junction had 12 bases not matched to a gene; V was cut back by 6 bases and J by 4 bases. CDR3 nucleotides: TGTGCCAGCAACTATGCAGCGGGGGGAGGTGCAGATACGCAGTATTTT. Encoded protein: CASNYAAGGGADTQYF.

The chain carries TRBV9 and TRBJ2-3; possibly TRBD2 for D (5 bases). CDR1 and CDR2 from the germline V gene are SGDLS and YYNGEE. V was trimmed by 3 bases and J by 0 bases, leaving 20 bases between them. CDR3 size: 18 residues. The CDR3 DNA follows: TGTGCCAGCAGCGGAGAGAAGGACTTTACCTCTAGCACAGATACGCAGTATTTT. Residues: CASSGEKDFTSSTDTQYF.

V and J are TRBV5-4 and TRBJ1-2; 10 nucleotides line up with TRBD1. Trimming at V came to 4 bases and at J to 4 bases, leaving 10 bases not matched to a gene. Germline CDR1 reads SGHNT; CDR2 reads YYREEE (reference sequence). The CDR3 has 16 amino acids. CDR3 region: CASSPPAGQGSYGYTF. The CDR3 DNA reads as TGTGCCAGCAGCCCACCCGCGGGACAGGGGAGCTATGGCTACACCTTC. Together with reference TRBV5-4 and TRBJ1-2, the CDR3 gives the full variable domain: ETGVTQSPTHLIKTRGQQVTLRCSSQSGHNTVSWYQQALGQGPQFIFQYYREEENGRGNFPPRFSGLQFPNYSSELNVNALELDDSALYLCASSPPAGQGSYGYTFGSGTRLTVV.

The chain recombines TRBV7-8 with TRBJ1-5, with D unclear. V lost 0 bases to trimming and J lost 11 bases, with 20 bases between them. The CDR3 consists of 16 residues. Germline V lookup: CDR1 SGHVS, CDR2 FQNEAQ. As DNA, the CDR3 is TGTGCCAGCAGCTTAGCCCCGGGGTTGGCCTCTGTAACCCAGCATTTT. Translation gives CASSLAPGLASVTQHF.

The chain recombines TRBV14 with TRBJ2-1, with D tentatively TRBD1 or TRBD2 (5 bases each). The germline V and J ends were trimmed by 5 bases and 6 bases, with 8 bases remaining between them. There are 12 residues in the CDR3. Germline CDR1 reads SGHDN; CDR2 reads FVKESK. The CDR3 sequence: CASSGGVNEQFF. DNA of the CDR3: TGTGCCAGCAGCGGGGGAGTCAATGAGCAGTTCTTC.

V and J are TRBV6-5 and TRBJ1-6; 10 bases match TRBD1. This CDR3 is 15 amino acids long. Germline CDR1 is MNHEY and CDR2 is SVGAGI. With 3 bases clipped from V and 9 bases from J, the junction kept 5 bases outside the gene matches. CDR3 amino acids: CASSYRRDRGSPLHF. CDR3 DNA sequence: TGTGCCAGCAGTTATCGCCGGGACAGGGGTTCACCCCTCCACTTT.

For the CDR3, the DNA is TGTGCCAGCAGCCCTAGGACTAGCCTTTCTAGCTCCTACAATGAGCAGTTCTTC. It yields the protein CASSPRTSLSSSYNEQFF. This chain joins TRBV7-2 and TRBJ2-1, with 8 bases aligning to TRBD2. The length of the CDR3 is 18 residues. Germline V gives CDR1 SGHTA, CDR2 FQGNSA. V gave up 5 bases and J gave up 0 bases; unmatched junction bases: 12.

This chain connects TRBV18 to TRBJ2-1; 9 positions match TRBD1. The V segment lost 1 base and the J segment 5 bases; nucleotides outside the gene matches: 6. The CDR3 runs 16 residues. Germline V lookup: CDR1 KGHSH, CDR2 LQKENI. Here the CDR3 reads CASSPLRGQGNNEQFF. CDR3 coding DNA: TGTGCCAGCTCACCACTCAGAGGACAGGGGAACAATGAGCAGTTCTTC.

V usage is TRBV7-6 and J usage is TRBJ2-7; no clear D. In germline, CDR1 is SGHVS, CDR2 FNYEAQ. This CDR3 has 13 amino acids. V was trimmed by 2 bases and J by 3 bases, leaving 8 bases between them. Written as DNA, the CDR3 is TGTGCCAGCAGCTTAAGGACCAACTACGAGCAGTACTTC. Translating it yields CASSLRTNYEQYF. The complete variable domain, with remaining parts taken from reference TRBV7-6 and TRBJ2-7, reads GAGVSQSPRYKVTKRGQDVALRCDPISGHVSLYWYRQALGQGPEFLTYFNYEAQQDKSGLPNDRFSAERPEGSISTLTIQRTEQRDSAMYRCASSLRTNYEQYFGPGTRLTVT.

The V call is TRBV11-1, the J call TRBJ2-3; D gene uncertain. The length of the CDR3 is 16 residues. Trimming took 2 bases from V and 2 from J, leaving 14 bases between them. In germline, CDR1 is SGHAT, CDR2 FQDESV (reference sequence). The CDR3 reads CASSLFKGYNTDTQYF. In nucleotides, the CDR3 is TGTGCCAGCAGCTTATTTAAGGGATACAACACAGATACGCAGTATTTT.

The chain recombines TRBV27 with TRBJ2-7, with 7 bases aligning to TRBD2. The germline V gene encodes CDR1 MNHEY and CDR2 SMNVEV (reference sequence). This CDR3 region has 15 residues. The trim removed 5 bases at V and 2 bases at J, leaving 9 bases unmatched. The CDR3 sequence: CASSTRSAGTYEQYF. CDR3 bases: TGTGCCAGCAGTACACGATCAGCGGGAACCTACGAGCAGTACTTC.

The chain employs TRBV5-1 and TRBJ2-1, with 8 bases lining up with TRBD2. Germline V gives CDR1 SGHRS, CDR2 YFSETQ. This CDR3 contains 16 residues. V lost 3 bases to trimming and J lost 6 bases; unmatched junction nucleotides: 11. The CDR3 nucleotides are TGCGCCAGCAGCTCCACCGGGGGGGCTACCATCAATGAGCAGTTCTTC. This translates into CASSSTGGATINEQFF. The full variable domain, with the rest looked up from reference TRBV5-1 and TRBJ2-1, is KAGVTQTPRYLIKTRGQQVTLSCSPISGHRSVSWYQQTPGQGLQFLFEYFSETQRNKGNFPGRFSGRQFSNSRSEMNVSTLELGDSALYLCASSSTGGATINEQFFGPGTRLTVL.

The V and J genes are TRBV19 and TRBJ2-7, with 8 bases aligning to TRBD1. Unmatched junction bases numbered 11, after V lost 5 bases and J lost 5 bases. CDR1 is LNHDA and CDR2 is SQIVND in the germline V gene (reference sequence). The CDR3 has 15 amino acids. This chain's CDR3 is CASSPRTGKRNEQYF. The CDR3 nucleotides read TGTGCCAGTAGTCCGCGGACAGGGAAGAGGAACGAGCAGTACTTC.

In its sample, this clone was seen once. This chain links TRBV7-2 with TRBJ2-2; no clear D gene. V was trimmed by 2 bases and J by 7 bases, leaving 5 bases between them. The CDR3 covers 12 residues. Germline CDR1 and CDR2: SGHTA and FQGNSA. CDR3 residues: CASSLPVGELFF. In DNA form, the CDR3 reads TGTGCCAGCAGCTTACCGGTCGGGGAGCTGTTTTTT.

This clone appeared once. This chain connects TRBV7-9 to TRBJ1-2; the D gene is possibly TRBD1 (6 bases). The germline V gene encodes CDR1 SEHNR and CDR2 FQNEAQ (reference sequence). The CDR3 runs to 14 residues. The V end lost 0 bases, the J end lost 7 bases, and 12 bases lay between the germline ends. CDR3 protein: CASSLARGAGGYTF. DNA of the CDR3: TGTGCCAGCAGCTTAGCTCGGGGGGCCGGTGGCTACACCTTC.

The V gene is TRBV6-6, the J gene TRBJ2-1; 9 bases line up with TRBD2. After removal of 7 bases from V and 6 bases from J, the junction contained 7 bases not matched to a gene. Germline CDR1 MNHNY, CDR2 SVGAGI (reference sequence). The length of the CDR3 is 14 residues. Here the CDR3 reads CASKAGGPSNEQFF. The CDR3, as DNA: TGTGCCAGCAAAGCGGGGGGTCCTTCCAATGAGCAGTTCTTC.

The chain uses TRBV7-2 and TRBJ2-7; 7 bases are shared with TRBD2. With 8 bases clipped from V and 0 bases from J, the junction kept 4 bases outside the gene matches. Germline V gives CDR1 SGHTA, CDR2 FQGNSA. This CDR3 comprises 13 residues. DNA of the CDR3: TGTGCCAGCCAGCGGGAACGCTCCTACGAGCAGTACTTC. Translating it yields CASQRERSYEQYF.